This entry lists 22 T cell receptor beta chains sequenced from one sample in a study of T cell repertoires in cytomegalovirus infection. Via MiXCR, TCRdb re-called the reads, giving one row per CDR3 protein. This table holds fewer than 1,000,000 distinct CDR3 sequences, roughly 30% found once. Their antigens remain unidentified. The sequences come from cultured CD8+ T cells from PBMCs, collected from culture after CMV antigen stimulation. The receptors originated from a human donor in good health (CMV status not recorded). Some clones in this sample may be carry-over from other donors' samples.

V gene TRBV12-3 or TRBV12-4 combines with J gene TRBJ1-1, with D unclear. This CDR3 region has 14 residues. With 3 bases removed from V and 1 base from J, the gap between germline ends came to 9 bases. This chain's CDR3 is CASSLEQKNTEAFF. CDR3 DNA sequence: TGTGCCAGCAGTTTGGAACAGAAGAACACTGAAGCTTTCTTT.

V and J are TRBV12-5 and TRBJ1-2; no clear D. The germline V gene has CDR1 LGHNT and CDR2 FRNRAP. The V and J ends lost 3 bases and 8 bases respectively, with 13 bases between them. This CDR3 is built from 13 residues. CDR3 residues: CASGLDARGGYTF. The CDR3 region has the DNA TGTGCTAGTGGTTTAGACGCCAGAGGGGGCTACACCTTC.

This clonotype was picked up a small number of times. The CDR3 bases are TGTGCCAGCAGCTCTACAGGGGGATCGGCACCTAGCTCCTACAATGAGCAGTTCTTC. Translating gives CASSSTGGSAPSSYNEQFF. V gene TRBV7-4 combines with J gene TRBJ2-1; the match to TRBD1 covers 8 bases. Germline assignment: CDR1 SGHVT and CDR2 SQSDAQ. V gave up 4 bases and J gave up 0 bases; unmatched junction bases: 14. The CDR3 is 19 amino acids.

In this sample, this clonotype turned up a few times. The chain uses TRBV6-2 or TRBV6-3 and TRBJ2-7; 9 bases agree with TRBD2. In germline, CDR1 is MNHEY, CDR2 SVGEGT. J was trimmed by 0 bases and V by 2 bases; bases with no gene match: 5. There are 16 residues in the CDR3. CDR3 sequence reads: CASSYGASGDSYEQYV. The CDR3 DNA sequence: TGTGCCAGCAGTTACGGCGCTAGCGGGGACTCCTACGAGCAGTACGTC.

A word on this clonotype: The junction departs from germline at one end; a sequencing error may be responsible. This chain uses TRBV7-6 with TRBJ2-7; 10 bases agree with TRBD1. The germline gives CDR1 SGHVS, CDR2 FNYEAQ. This CDR3 contains 18 residues. The CDR3 loop is CVSSSGMTGGPSSYEQYF. In DNA form, the CDR3 reads TGTGTCAGCAGCTCGGGCATGACAGGGGGCCCTAGCTCCTACGAGCAGTACTTC.

This clonotype was detected only a few times. V gene TRBV12-3 or TRBV12-4 combines with J gene TRBJ2-5; D is unresolved. This CDR3 region has 13 residues. The V gene lost 4 bases and the J gene lost 4 bases, with 10 bases spanning the gap. The CDR3 sequence: CASSSILIETQYF. For the CDR3, the DNA is TGTGCCAGCAGTTCCATCTTGATAGAGACCCAGTACTTC.

This clonotype was detected a few times. The chain joins TRBV7-8 to TRBJ2-7; 9 nucleotides agree with TRBD1. The CDR3 covers 16 residues. The germline CDR1 and CDR2 sequences are SGHVS and FQNEAQ. V dropped 3 bases and J dropped 5; count of bases not matched to a gene: 11. The CDR3 region is CASSFLRGQGSNEQYF. For the CDR3, the DNA is TGTGCCAGCAGCTTTCTCCGGGGACAGGGTTCCAACGAGCAGTACTTC. Full variable domain (rest looked up from reference TRBV7-8 and TRBJ2-7): GAGVSQSPRYKVAKRGQDVALRCDPISGHVSLFWYQQALGQGPEFLTYFQNEAQLDKSGLPSDRFFAERPEGSVSTLKIQRTQQEDSAVYLCASSFLRGQGSNEQYFGPGTRLTVT.

The chain links TRBV10-2 to TRBJ1-1; D is possibly TRBD1 (5 bases). With 7 bases removed from V and 7 bases from J, the gap between germline ends came to 19 bases. CDR1 is WSHSY, CDR2 SAAADI, per germline. The CDR3 has 14 amino acids. The CDR3 nucleotides are TGCGCCAGCATGTTTGGGACCGGGACCCGTGAAGCTTTCTTT. Its translation: CASMFGTGTREAFF.

In its sample, this clonotype was seen a few times. The chain links TRBV7-8 to TRBJ2-1; TRBD2 matches 7 bases. Germline values: CDR1 SGHVS, CDR2 FQNEAQ. The ends lost 1 base at V and 7 bases at J; junction bases unmatched: 4. The CDR3 extends over 14 amino acids. This chain's CDR3 is CASSLDGGWNEQFF. As DNA, the CDR3 is TGTGCCAGCAGCTTAGACGGGGGGTGGAATGAGCAGTTCTTC.

The chain links TRBV27 to TRBJ2-7, with 7 bases identical to TRBD1. Germline values: CDR1 MNHEY, CDR2 SMNVEV (reference sequence). The CDR3 sequence is 13 residues long. Trimming cost V 5 bases and J 5 bases; bases outside gene matches: 6. The CDR3 sequence is CASSTRQGHEQYF. CDR3 sequence (DNA): TGTGCCAGCAGTACCCGACAGGGCCACGAGCAGTACTTC.

The rearrangement joins TRBV12-5 to TRBJ2-5; the D gene is possibly TRBD2 (5 bases). V lost 3 bases and J 1 base, leaving 12 bases between the germline ends. The CDR3 length is 15 residues. The V gene's germline CDR1 is LGHNT and CDR2 FRNRAP. This chain's CDR3 is CASGFQTGIQETQYF. DNA of the CDR3: TGTGCTAGTGGTTTTCAAACGGGGATCCAAGAGACCCAGTACTTC. Filled out from reference TRBV12-5 and TRBJ2-5, the complete variable domain reads DARVTQTPRHKVTEMGQEVTMRCQPILGHNTVFWYRQTMMQGLELLAYFRNRAPLDDSGMPKDRFSAEMPDATLATLKIQPSEPRDSAVYFCASGFQTGIQETQYFGPGTRLLVL.

This clonotype has just a few counts. The rearrangement joins TRBV19 to TRBJ2-7; 7 bases align to TRBD2. This CDR3 region has 14 residues. The V segment lost 1 base and the J segment 4 bases; nucleotides outside the gene matches: 4. The V gene's germline CDR1 is LNHDA and CDR2 SQIVND (reference sequence). CDR3 coding DNA: TGTGCCAGTAGTATAGCAGGGACTACGTACGAGCAGTACTTC. Its translation: CASSIAGTTYEQYF.

A note on this clonotype: A junction end diverges from the germline sequence, so it may reflect a read error. This sequence joins TRBV12-3 or TRBV12-4 and TRBJ2-3; D is uncertain. The CDR3 totals 15 residues. The CDR3 DNA reads TGTTCCAGCAGTTTAGATTTTCCTAGCACAGATACGCAGTATTTT. Its translation: CSSSLDFPSTDTQYF.

This clonotype was seen a few times. The chain employs TRBV9 and TRBJ1-4, with D unresolved. The CDR3 loop spans 15 amino acids. The germline CDR1 and CDR2 sequences are SGDLS and YYNGEE. V shed 0 bases and J shed 0 bases, with 6 bases lying between them. The CDR3 sequence is CASSVGIATNEKLFF. The CDR3 DNA is TGTGCCAGCAGCGTAGGCATTGCAACTAATGAAAAACTGTTTTTT.

The chain is built from TRBV7-4 and TRBJ1-1, with no clear D. This CDR3 comprises 12 residues. In germline, CDR1 is SGHVT, CDR2 SQSDAQ. Trimming cost V 6 bases and J 7 bases, with 12 bases left between them. DNA of the CDR3: TGTGCCAGCAGACCATTGGGTAATGAAGCTTTCTTT. Protein product: CASRPLGNEAFF.

This clonotype came up a few times. The CDR3 DNA is TGTGCCAGCAGTGGACGGGGGGCCTATGGCTACACCTTC. Translation gives CASSGRGAYGYTF. The chain carries TRBV27 and TRBJ1-2, with D maybe TRBD1 (6 bases). The CDR3 runs to 13 residues. CDR1 MNHEY and CDR2 SMNVEV come from the germline V gene (reference sequence). V lost 5 bases, J lost 4 bases, and 11 bases lay in between.

The chain joins TRBV2 to TRBJ1-3; D gene unclear. V was clipped by 6 bases and J by 0 bases, with 12 bases between them. This CDR3 comprises 15 residues. CDR1 and CDR2 (germline): SNHLY, FYNNEI. The CDR3 DNA reads TGTGCCAGCAGGGAGACACTCAACTCTGGAAACACCATATATTTT. Residues: CASRETLNSGNTIYF.

The V and J genes are TRBV4-2 and TRBJ2-2; unclear D gene. Germline values: CDR1 LGHNA, CDR2 YNFKEQ. This CDR3 region has 15 residues. V was pared by 2 bases and J by 7 bases, with 14 bases between. The CDR3 region is CASSQPDLTVGELFF. In DNA form, the CDR3 reads TGTGCCAGCAGCCAACCTGATCTAACAGTCGGGGAGCTGTTTTTT.

The chain uses TRBV7-8 and TRBJ2-7, with 10 bases aligning to TRBD2. The J segment lost 0 bases and the V segment lost 5 bases, leaving 7 bases of the junction unmatched. Per the germline V gene, CDR1 is SGHVS and CDR2 is FQNEAQ. The CDR3 totals 16 residues. CDR3 DNA: TGTGCCAGCAGCGGACTGGGACTAGCGCTCTCCTACGAGCAGTACTTC. Translating it yields CASSGLGLALSYEQYF.

With respect to this clonotype: The junction does not match germline at one end; this may be a read error. This chain links TRBV11-3 with TRBJ1-1; maybe TRBD1 (5 bases). Germline values: CDR1 SGHNT, CDR2 YENEEA. The CDR3 has 13 amino acids. The CDR3 nucleotides are TGTACCAGCAGCTGGGGACGGTACACTGAAGCTTTCTTT. Residues: CTSSWGRYTEAFF.

V is TRBV19 and J is TRBJ2-7; the D gene is possibly TRBD1 (5 bases). V lost 1 base to trimming and J lost 4 bases, with 11 bases between them. The CDR3 sequence is 14 residues long. CDR1 LNHDA and CDR2 SQIVND come from the germline V gene (reference sequence). CDR3 region: CASSIVGAAYEQYF. For the CDR3, the DNA is TGTGCCAGTAGTATAGTTGGGGCAGCTTACGAGCAGTACTTC.

Turning to this clonotype: A much bigger clone sits one base away, suggesting this may be a read error. The CDR3 here is CASGYPGQPYEQYF. The CDR3 coding sequence is TGTGCCAGCGGTTATCCGGGACAACCCTACGAGCAGTACTTC. This chain connects TRBV7-2 to TRBJ2-7; perhaps TRBD1 as D (6 bases). Trimming pared 8 bases from V and 2 bases from J, leaving 16 bases between. CDR1 is SGHTA, CDR2 FQGNSA, per germline. The CDR3 consists of 14 residues.